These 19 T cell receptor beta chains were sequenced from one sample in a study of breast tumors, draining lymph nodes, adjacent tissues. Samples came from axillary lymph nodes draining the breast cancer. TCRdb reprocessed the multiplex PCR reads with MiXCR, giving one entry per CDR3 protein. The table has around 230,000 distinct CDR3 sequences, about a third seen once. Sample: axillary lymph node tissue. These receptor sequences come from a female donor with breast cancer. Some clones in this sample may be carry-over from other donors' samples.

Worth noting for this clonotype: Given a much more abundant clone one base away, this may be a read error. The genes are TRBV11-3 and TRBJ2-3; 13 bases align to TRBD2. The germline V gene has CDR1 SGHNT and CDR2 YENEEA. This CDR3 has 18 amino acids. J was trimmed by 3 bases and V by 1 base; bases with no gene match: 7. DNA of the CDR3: TGTGCCAGCAGCTTAGGAATCGGACTAGCGGGAGAGACAGATACGCAGTATTTT. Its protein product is CASSLGIGLAGETDTQYF.

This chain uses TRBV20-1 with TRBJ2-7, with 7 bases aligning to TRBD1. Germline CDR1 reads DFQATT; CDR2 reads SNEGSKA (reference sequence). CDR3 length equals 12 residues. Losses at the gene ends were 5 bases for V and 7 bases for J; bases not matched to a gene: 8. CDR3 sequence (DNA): TGCAGTGCTTTCCGGGACAGAAGGGAGCAGTACTTC. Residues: CSAFRDRREQYF.

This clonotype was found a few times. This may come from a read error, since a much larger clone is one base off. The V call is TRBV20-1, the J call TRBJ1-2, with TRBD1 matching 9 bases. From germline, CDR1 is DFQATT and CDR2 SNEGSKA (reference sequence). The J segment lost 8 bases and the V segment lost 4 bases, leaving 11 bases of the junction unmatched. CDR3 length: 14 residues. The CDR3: CSAILLTGGRGYTF. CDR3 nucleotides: TGCAGTGCTATCCTTTTGACAGGGGGGAGGGGCTACACCTTC.

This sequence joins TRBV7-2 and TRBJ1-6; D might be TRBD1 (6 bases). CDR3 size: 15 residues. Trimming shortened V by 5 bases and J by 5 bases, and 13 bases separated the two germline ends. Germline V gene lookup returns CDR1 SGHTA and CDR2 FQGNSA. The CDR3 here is CASSPRGADNSPLHF. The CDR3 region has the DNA TGTGCCAGCAGCCCTCGGGGGGCGGATAATTCACCCCTCCACTTT.

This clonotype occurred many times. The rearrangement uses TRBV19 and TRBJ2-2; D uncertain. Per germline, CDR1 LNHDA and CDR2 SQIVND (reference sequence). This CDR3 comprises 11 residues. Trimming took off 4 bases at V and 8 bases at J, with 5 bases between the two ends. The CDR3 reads CASSSRGELFF. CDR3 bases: TGTGCCAGTAGTAGTAGAGGGGAGCTGTTTTTT.

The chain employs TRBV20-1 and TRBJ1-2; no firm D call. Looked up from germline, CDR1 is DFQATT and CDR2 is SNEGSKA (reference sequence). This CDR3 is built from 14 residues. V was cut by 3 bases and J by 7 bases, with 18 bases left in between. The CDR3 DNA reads TGCAGTGCTAGTCTGCCTAGCGGGAGGACTGGCTACACCTTC. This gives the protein CSASLPSGRTGYTF.

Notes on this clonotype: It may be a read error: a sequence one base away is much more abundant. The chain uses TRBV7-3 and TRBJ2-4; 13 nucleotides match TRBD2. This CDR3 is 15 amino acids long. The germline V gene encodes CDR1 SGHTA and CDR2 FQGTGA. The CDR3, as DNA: TGTGCCAGCAGCCCTACCGGGACTAGCGGGAACATTCAGCACTTC. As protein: CASSPTGTSGNIQHF. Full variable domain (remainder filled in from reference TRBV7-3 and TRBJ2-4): GAGVSQTPSNKVTEKGKYVELRCDPISGHTALYWYRQSLGQGPEFLIYFQGTGAADDSGLPNDRFFAVRPEGSVSTLKIQRTERGDSAVYLCASSPTGTSGNIQHFGAGTRLSVL.

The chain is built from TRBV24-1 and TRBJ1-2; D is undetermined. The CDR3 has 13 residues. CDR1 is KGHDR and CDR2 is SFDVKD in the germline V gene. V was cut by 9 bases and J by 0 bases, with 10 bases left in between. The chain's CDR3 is CATLGQANYGYTF. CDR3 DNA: TGTGCCACCCTAGGCCAGGCTAACTATGGCTACACCTTC.

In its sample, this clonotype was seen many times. CDR3 in amino acids: CASRRRSGTVDTASTDTQYF. CDR3 in DNA: TGCGCCAGCAGACGTCGTTCCGGGACAGTCGATACTGCTAGCACAGATACGCAGTATTTT. The gene calls are TRBV5-1 and TRBJ2-3, with 7 bases lining up with TRBD1. CDR1 SGHRS and CDR2 YFSETQ come from the germline V gene. This CDR3 comprises 20 residues. With 5 bases clipped from V and 0 bases from J, the junction kept 21 bases outside the gene matches.

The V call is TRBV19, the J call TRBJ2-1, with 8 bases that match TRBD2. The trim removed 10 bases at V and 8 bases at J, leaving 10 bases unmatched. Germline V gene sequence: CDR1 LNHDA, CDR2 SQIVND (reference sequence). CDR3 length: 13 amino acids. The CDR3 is CATKGASGYEQFF. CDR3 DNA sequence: TGTGCCACTAAAGGGGCTAGCGGGTATGAGCAGTTCTTC.

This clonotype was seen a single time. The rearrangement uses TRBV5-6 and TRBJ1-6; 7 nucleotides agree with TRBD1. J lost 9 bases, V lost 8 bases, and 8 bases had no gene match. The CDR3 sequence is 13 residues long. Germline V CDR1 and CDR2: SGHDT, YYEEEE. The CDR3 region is CARTGSEISPLHF. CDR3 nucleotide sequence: TGTGCCAGGACAGGGTCGGAGATTTCACCCCTCCACTTT. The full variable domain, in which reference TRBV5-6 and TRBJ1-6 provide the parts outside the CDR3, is DAGVTQSPTHLIKTRGQQVTLRCSPKSGHDTVSWYQQALGQGPQFIFQYYEEEERQRGNFPDRFSGHQFPNYSSELNVNALLLGDSALYLCARTGSEISPLHFGNGTRLTVT.

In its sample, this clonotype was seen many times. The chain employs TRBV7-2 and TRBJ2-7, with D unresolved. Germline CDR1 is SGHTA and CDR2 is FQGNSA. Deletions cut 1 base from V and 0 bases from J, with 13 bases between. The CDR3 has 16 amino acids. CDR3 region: CASSLDSTQSSYEQYF. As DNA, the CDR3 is TGTGCCAGCAGCTTAGACTCGACTCAGAGCTCCTACGAGCAGTACTTC.

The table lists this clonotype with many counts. As DNA, the CDR3 is TGTGCCAGCAGCCCTAGCGGGAGTAGTCACGGGGAGCTGTTTTTT. Translating it yields CASSPSGSSHGELFF. V is TRBV12-3 or TRBV12-4 and J is TRBJ2-2, with 10 nucleotides matching TRBD2. J lost 7 bases, V lost 6 bases, and 8 bases had no gene match. The CDR3 covers 15 residues.

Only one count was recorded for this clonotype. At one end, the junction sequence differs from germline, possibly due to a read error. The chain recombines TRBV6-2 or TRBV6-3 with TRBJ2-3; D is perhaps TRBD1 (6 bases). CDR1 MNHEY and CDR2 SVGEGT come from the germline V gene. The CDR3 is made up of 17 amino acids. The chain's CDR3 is CASSPPPGVRGTNTQYF. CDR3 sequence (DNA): TGTGCCAGCAGTCCCCCCCCAGGGGTTAGAGGCACAAATACGCAGTATTTT.

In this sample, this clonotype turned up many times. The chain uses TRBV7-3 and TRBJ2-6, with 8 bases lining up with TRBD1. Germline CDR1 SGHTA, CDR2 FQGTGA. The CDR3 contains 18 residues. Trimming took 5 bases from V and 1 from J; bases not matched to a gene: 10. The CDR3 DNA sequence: TGTGCCAGCAGCACCGGACAGGGATCAGTATCTGGGGCCAACGTCCTGACTTTC. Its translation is CASSTGQGSVSGANVLTF.

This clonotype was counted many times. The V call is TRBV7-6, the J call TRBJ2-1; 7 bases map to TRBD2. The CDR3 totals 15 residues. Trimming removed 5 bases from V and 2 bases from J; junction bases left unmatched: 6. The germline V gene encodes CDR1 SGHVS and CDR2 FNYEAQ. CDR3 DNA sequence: TGTGCCAGCAGCCTTACTAGCGTGGCCTACAATGAGCAGTTCTTC. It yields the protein CASSLTSVAYNEQFF.

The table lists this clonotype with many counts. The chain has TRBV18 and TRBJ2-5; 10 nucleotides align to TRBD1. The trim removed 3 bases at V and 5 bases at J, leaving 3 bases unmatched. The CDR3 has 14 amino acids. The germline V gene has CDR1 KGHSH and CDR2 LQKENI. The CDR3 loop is CASSPRQGAETQYF. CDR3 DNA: TGTGCCAGCTCACCGCGACAGGGGGCCGAGACCCAGTACTTC.

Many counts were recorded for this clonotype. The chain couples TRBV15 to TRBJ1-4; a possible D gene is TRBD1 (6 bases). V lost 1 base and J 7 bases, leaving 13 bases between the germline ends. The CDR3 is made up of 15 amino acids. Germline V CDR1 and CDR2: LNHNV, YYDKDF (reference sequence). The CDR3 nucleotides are TGTGCCACCAGCAGAGCCGGGACATCTCGTGAAAAACTGTTTTTT. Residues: CATSRAGTSREKLFF.

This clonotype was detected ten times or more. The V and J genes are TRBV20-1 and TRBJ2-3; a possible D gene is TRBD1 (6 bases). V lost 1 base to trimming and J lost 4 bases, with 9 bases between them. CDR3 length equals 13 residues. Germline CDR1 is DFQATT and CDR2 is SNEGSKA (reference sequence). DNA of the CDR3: TGCAGTGCTAGAGTACAGGGCCCAGATACGCAGTATTTT. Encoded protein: CSARVQGPDTQYF.